This T cell receptor (beta chain) was obtained from a study of cytomegalovirus exposure and HLA in healthy donors (TCRdb year 2017). About the study as a whole: According to a later analysis, one platform produced both the roughly 130 validation repertoires and the 670 or so repertoires of the first cohort. To predict cytomegalovirus infection status, the study combined high-throughput TCR immunosequencing, statistical association of individual TCRs with disease status, and machine learning. The study aimed to test whether cataloging public T cell receptors could reveal signatures of past pathogen exposure. Besides the first cohort of roughly 700 subjects, a separate validation cohort made up of roughly 120 different subjects was used.

As encoded in the germline V gene, CDR1 is MNHNS while CDR2 is SASEGT. Trimming removed 6 bases from V and 5 bases from J, leaving 7 bases between the germline ends. The CDR3 covers 11 residues, taking in both the cysteine and the phenylalanine. Only the CDR3 portion is preserved as DNA: 33 bases, with reading frame beginning at the first base. Receptors were amplified or captured by the immunoSEQ multiplex PCR assay. Concerning the study's data processing: A statistical classification framework was built to diagnose cytomegalovirus status from the catalog of TCR beta chain sequences. TCRdb provides this immuneACCESS table in a form limited to in-frame rearrangements. Some clones are lacking; in checked studies, under half of them reflect an unresolved V gene, and why the rest are absent is not known. That table furnishes V, J and clone size, whereas the DNA furnished D and trimming. Counted in this sample were fewer than 200,000 clones; more than 75% of them appeared once. The ten biggest clones cover 7.2% of the sample.

This clone has more than one count but fewer than ten. The specificity of this receptor is unknown. No much larger clone exists at a distance of one base, and base qualities are not known. Donors formed part of the validation cohort, which comprised over a hundred subjects and was distinct from the first cohort of roughly 600 subjects. What the work shows at the level of the full study, not this receptor alone: A later analysis had no HLA typing for the validation cohort, so co-occurrence there was scored across all 110 or so repertoires. According to the authors, the approach could potentially be generalized to other disease states and immunological phenotypes. Most TCR sequences were seen in very few donors, while some public TCRs were found in many individuals. In the study, roughly 160 TCR beta chains were listed as associated with cytomegalovirus. A later analysis found that TCRs clustered in the first cohort also tended to co-occur in the 100 to 150 validation repertoires, with 90% to 95% of cluster scores above 0. In vitro tests confirmed that a few of the cytomegalovirus-associated TCR beta chains recognize cytomegalovirus antigens. The classifier was reported to diagnose cytomegalovirus status with high specificity and sensitivity in both the original and validation cohorts.

The receptor was isolated from a man younger than 45 in good health and CMV-seropositive. Recombination linked TRBV6-1 to TRBJ1-2; no confident D gene assignment can be made. Sequenced sample: PBMCs. The DNA sequence is TGTGCCAGCAGAGAAACTTATGGCTACACCTTC. The translation is CASRETYGYTF.